This T cell receptor (beta chain) was found in a study of T-cell memory formation after mild COVID-19 (dated by TCRdb to the early 2020s). Regarding the study in general: TCR sequence clusters from the two donors were found to be largely donor specific. In a couple of donors, T-cell clones that expanded and contracted after mild COVID-19 were tracked by sequencing TCRalpha and TCRbeta repertoires over time. Two young, previously healthy adult volunteers made up the cohort, one male and one female. Summary of the overall study and its limitations: Some responding clones were detected in pre-infection memory, which suggested that pre-existing cross-reactive memory T cells had joined the SARS-CoV-2 response. The study included only a couple of mild cases, and larger cohorts that include severe cases with pre-infection samples were judged to be necessary. Contracting CD4+ clones were found mainly in CM and EM memory subsets, while CD8+ clones were enriched in EMRA. From day 15 to 85, contracting clones showed balanced CD4/CD8 phenotypes, whereas a second wave of clones that expanded from day 15 to 37 leaned towards CD4+. SARS-CoV-2 specificity of the second-wave clones peaking on day 37 was not confirmed.

The sample was run on an Illumina NovaSeq 6000. TCRalpha and TCRbeta cDNA libraries were built by 5'RACE with constant-segment primers, adding sample barcodes and unique molecular identifiers. Trizol reagent was used to extract RNA from every sample. Library amplification was performed in two PCR steps, and a second sample barcode and Illumina TruSeq adapters were introduced in the second step. Sequencing of libraries was performed on an Illumina NovaSeq with 2 x 150 bp paired-end reads. The paper's processing steps were these. Demultiplexing of reads and collapsing into UMI-guided consensus sequences were performed with migec v1.2.7. With mixcr v2.1.11, UMI consensuses were aligned to TRA and TRB V and J templates and assembled into clonotypes. A clonotype was counted as expanded or contracted only if both edgeR and NoisET called the change significant, with noise models trained on biological replicates. For edgeR calls, the cutoffs were a false discovery rate-adjusted p below 0.01 and a log2 fold-change threshold of 1. As an exploratory analysis of dynamics, max-normalized trajectories of the 1000 most abundant clonotypes were examined with PCA combined with hierarchical clustering. The CD4 or CD8 phenotype of responding clones was assigned using the separately sequenced CD4+ and CD8+ repertoires. TCRdb trimmed the raw reads at Q25, called clones with MiXCR and kept productive beta chains. Rows with one shared CDR3 protein collapse into an entry with the most common genes and DNA. TCRdb, not the authors, supplied the V and J calls. This sample gives 350,000 or so distinct CDR3 sequences in total; approximately 22% of them show up just once. Roughly 23% of the sample is taken by the ten largest.

The CDR3 region is 14 residues in length, termini included. Taken from the germline V gene (reference sequence), the CDR1 and CDR2 loops are MNHNY and SVGAGI. Concerning this clonotype: Its antigen specificity is not known. The CDR3 does not close with the conserved phenylalanine or tryptophan, likely indicating a read error. The DNA is omitted, as the CDR3 cannot be located on it reliably, and the CDR3 follows TCRdb's listing.

PBMCs were isolated by Ficoll-Paque density gradient centrifugation. Sequenced material: PBMCs or a T cell subset sorted from them (not recorded which). The sequence links TRBV6-6 to TRBJ2-7; the D call in the table, TRBD1, was not verified against the DNA. The TCR originated in a man aged 18 to 35 who had mild COVID-19 (a few samples of this study predate the infection). The sample titles of this study are shuffled in the database, so cell type and time point are left out; the donor was told from shared clones. The CDR3 protein sequence reads: CASSRSGRVPPPEI.